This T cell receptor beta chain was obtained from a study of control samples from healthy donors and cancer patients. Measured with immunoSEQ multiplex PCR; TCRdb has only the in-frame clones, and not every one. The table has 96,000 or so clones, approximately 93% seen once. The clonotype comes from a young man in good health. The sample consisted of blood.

The CDR3 region is CASSYRGHSYEQYF. DNA of the CDR3: TGTGCCAGCAGTTACAGGGGCCATTCCTACGAGCAGTACTTC. The chain has TRBV27 and TRBJ2-7, with 7 positions matching TRBD1. The CDR3 is 14 amino acids. Germline V gene data show CDR1 as MNHEY and CDR2 as SMNVEV (reference sequence). The J segment lost 1 base and the V segment lost 4 bases, leaving 4 bases of the junction unmatched.